The source of this T cell receptor (beta chain) is a study of blood T cell repertoires in COVID-19. Study summary: From T cells, B-cell-depleted T cells, or PBMCs came the material, which was cDNA or gDNA.

Sequenced by immunoSEQ multiplex PCR; TCRdb stores in-frame clones only, minus some. The repertoire consists of some 240,000 clones, with around 82% occurring once and the leading ten covering around 13%. Germline V gene data show CDR1 as LGHDT and CDR2 as YNNKEL (reference sequence). This CDR3 is built from 15 residues. V was clipped by 0 bases and J by 7 bases; unmatched bases: 2. The rearrangement joins TRBV3-1 (or the pseudogene TRBV3-2) to TRBJ2-4, with 11 bases fitting TRBD2. The sequence was collected from a human donor in a cohort sampled during active COVID-19. Sequencing input: peripheral blood. CDR3 nucleotide sequence: TGTGCCAGCAGCCAAGAGTTAGCGGGGGGGAACATTCAGTACTTC. Translating gives CASSQELAGGNIQYF.